These T cell receptor beta chains were read from a single sample in a study of shared clonotypes between healthy human individuals. TCRdb's table, derived via immunoSEQ multiplex PCR, lists solely in-frame clones and lacks some. Of over a million clones listed, approximately 68% are singletons. The sample taken for sequencing was memory CD4+ T cells sorted from blood. Source of these receptors: a man younger than 30 in good health. The CDR3 runs from the conserved cysteine through the conserved F or W. A D gene is named only where the DNA matches it firmly. Expanded clones are given a class, and other clones once, few, many or no size at all.

CDR3nt	CDR3aa	abundance	j_gene	d_gene	v_gene
TGTGCCAGCGAGGAACGGGGCGTTACCCAGCCCCAGCATTTT	CASEERGVTQPQHF	.	TRBJ1-5	.	TRBV19
TGTGCCAGCAGCGGAACCGGGCCGAGAAGCTCCTACGAGCAGTACTTC	CASSGTGPRSSYEQYF	.	TRBJ2-7	.	TRBV9
TGTGCCAGCAGCCCTCGGACTAGCGGGGGGTCCCCACTTAGGCATACGCAGTATTTT	CASSPRTSGGSPLRHTQYF	.	TRBJ2-3	TRBD2	TRBV5-6
TGTGCCAGCAGTAAACAGGGCGGCAATGAAAAACTGTTTTTT	CASSKQGGNEKLFF	.	TRBJ1-4	.	TRBV6-6
TGTGCCACCAGCAGAGGAGGGGCTCCTAATCAAAACATTCAGTACTTC	CATSRGGAPNQNIQYF	.	TRBJ2-4	.	TRBV15
TGCAGCGTTCAGGACACTGAAGCTTTCTTT	CSVQDTEAFF	few	TRBJ1-1	.	TRBV29-1
TGCAGCGTTGATACGGGGTTTTATGGCTACACCTTC	CSVDTGFYGYTF	.	TRBJ1-2	.	TRBV29-1
TGCGCCAGCAGAGGACAGAGAAACTACGAGCAGTACTTC	CASRGQRNYEQYF	.	TRBJ2-7	.	TRBV4-1
TGTGCCAGCTCACCCTCCGAACGACCTAGTGGCTACACCTTC	CASSPSERPSGYTF	once	TRBJ1-2	.	TRBV18
TGTGCCGGTAGACAGGGCGGCTCACCCCTCCACTTT	CAGRQGGSPLHF	.	TRBJ1-6	TRBD1	TRBV2
TGTGCCAGCAGCTTGGCCCGGGGGCAGAACTATGGCTACACCTTC	CASSLARGQNYGYTF	.	TRBJ1-2	.	TRBV5-4
TGTGCCAATTCCCCAGGGGAGGGCGAAGCTTTCTTT	CANSPGEGEAFF	.	TRBJ1-1	.	TRBV10-3
TGCGCCAGCACCTTGGTGCCGAACAATGAGCAGTTCTTC	CASTLVPNNEQFF	.	TRBJ2-1	.	TRBV5-1
TGTGCCAGCAGTACCCTCGGGGGCTCCTATAATTCACCCCTCCACTTT	CASSTLGGSYNSPLHF	.	TRBJ1-6	.	TRBV28
TGTGCCAGCAGCCAAGGGGTGCTAGAGACCCAGTACTTC	CASSQGVLETQYF	.	TRBJ2-5	.	TRBV14
TGCAGCGCCAGTGAAGCCTACGAGCAGTACTTC	CSASEAYEQYF	.	TRBJ2-7	.	TRBV29-1
TGTGCCAGTTCTAGGGGCACAGATACGCAGTATTTT	CASSRGTDTQYF	.	TRBJ2-3	.	TRBV19
TGTGCCAGCAGTCAACTAGCGGGGGTCTACGAGCAGTACTTC	CASSQLAGVYEQYF	.	TRBJ2-7	TRBD2	TRBV28
TGTGCCAGCAGTTCCACGACTAGCGGGCGCTACAATGAGCAGTTCTTC	CASSSTTSGRYNEQFF	few	TRBJ2-1	TRBD2	TRBV2
TGCGCCAGCAGCCACCCTAGGCCCAGGGCTGAGACAGATACGCAGTATTTT	CASSHPRPRAETDTQYF	.	TRBJ2-3	.	TRBV4-1
TGTGCCAGCAGTGAAGGGACTAAGGTCGGCGAGCAGTACTTC	CASSEGTKVGEQYF	.	TRBJ2-7	.	TRBV6-1
TGTGCCAGCAGTTTAGATTTCGCTACCGCCCCTAACTATGGCTACACCTTC	CASSLDFATAPNYGYTF	.	TRBJ1-2	.	TRBV11-2
TGCGCCAGCAGCTCGCCCGCAAAGCGGGAGGTCACCTACAATGAGCAGTTCTTC	CASSSPAKREVTYNEQFF	.	TRBJ2-1	TRBD2	TRBV5-1
TGTGCCTGGAGTGTACGGGCAGGGTTCGCCGGGGAGCTGTTTTTT	CAWSVRAGFAGELFF	once	TRBJ2-2	.	TRBV30
TGTGCCATCAGGGGTGGCTGGGATAATTCACCCCTCCACTTT	CAIRGGWDNSPLHF	.	TRBJ1-6	.	TRBV10-3
TGTGCCTCCTCAGGAGGGGATGAAAAACTGTTTTTT	CASSGGDEKLFF	few	TRBJ1-4	.	TRBV30
TGTGCCAGCAGCGGACAGAACACCTACTCCTACAATGAGCAGTTCTTC	CASSGQNTYSYNEQFF	.	TRBJ2-1	.	TRBV11-2